The T cell receptor beta chain under discussion was sequenced for a study of T cells in AML relapse after transplant (dated by TCRdb to the late 2010s). The study in broad terms: The remission controls were clinically matched patients who stayed in long-term complete remission and had more than 3 years of follow-up. The remission samples were bone marrow taken about 1 year after HSCT from patients who stayed in complete remission. In patients given allogeneic HSCT for myeloid malignancy, this retrospective study looked at bone marrow T cells, examining both their TCR repertoires and their inhibitory receptor expression. Overall results and qualifications from the work: The TCR repertoire comparisons were based on very few samples, with only a few individuals in each group for unsorted bone marrow.

This clonotype is characterized as medium-sized (0.01 to 0.1%). No cognate antigen has been identified for it. Base quality data are lacking; no much larger clone is found one base away. Clipping removes 6 bases from V and 4 bases from J, with 7 as the unmatched junction base count. The germline V gene yields SQVTM for CDR1 and ANQGSEA for CDR2. The CDR3 contains 13 residues, cysteine and phenylalanine counted. The CDR3 DNA has 39 bases and is translated from base 1. The library was prepared using PCR. Instead of multiplex PCR, a modified RACE PCR protocol was used to amplify TCR alpha and beta chains from RNA. The libraries were sequenced on an Illumina MiSeq, and sample-specific barcode combinations were used to demultiplex the raw reads. On the authors' methods: MiXCR software was used to identify TCR clonotypes from the sequencing reads. The raw public reads went through TCRdb reprocessing: fastp at Q25, MiXCR clone calling, in-frame beta chains kept. One record per CDR3 amino acid sequence lists the most common genes and DNA. The V and J calls come from TCRdb's annotation, not from the publication. The sample yields approximately 3,600 distinct CDR3 sequences; over 8.5% were counted once. The leading ten clones occupy about 30% of the sample.

The sample in question was bone marrow, either the whole sample or a sorted T cell fraction (not recorded which), obtained in complete remission. The receptor chain draws on TRBV29-1 and TRBJ1-2, with 8 junctional bases fitting TRBD1. This TCR was recovered from a human donor who had a stem cell transplant for acute myeloid leukemia. Some T cells may have been brought in with the graft after a transplant. The nucleotide sequence reads TGCAGCGTGACGACAACAGGGGGCTATGGCTACACCTTC. Its protein is CSVTTTGGYGYTF.